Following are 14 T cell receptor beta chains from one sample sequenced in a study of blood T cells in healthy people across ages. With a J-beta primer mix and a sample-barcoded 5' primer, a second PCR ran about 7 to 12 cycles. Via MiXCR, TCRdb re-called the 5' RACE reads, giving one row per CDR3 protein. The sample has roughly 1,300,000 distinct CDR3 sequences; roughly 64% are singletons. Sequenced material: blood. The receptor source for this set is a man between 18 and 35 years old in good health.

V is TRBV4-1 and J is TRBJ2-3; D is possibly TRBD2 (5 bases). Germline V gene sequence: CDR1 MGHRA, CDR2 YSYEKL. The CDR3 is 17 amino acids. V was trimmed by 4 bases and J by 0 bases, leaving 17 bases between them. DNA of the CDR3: TGCGCCAGCAGCCCTCAGGACTTTTCGGTTAGCACAGATACGCAGTATTTT. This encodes CASSPQDFSVSTDTQYF.

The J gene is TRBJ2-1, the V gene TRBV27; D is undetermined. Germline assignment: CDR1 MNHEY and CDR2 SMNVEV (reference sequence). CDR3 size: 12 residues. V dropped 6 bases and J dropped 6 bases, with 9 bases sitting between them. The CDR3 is CASRSFGNEQFF. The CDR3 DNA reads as TGTGCCAGCAGGAGTTTCGGCAATGAGCAGTTCTTC.

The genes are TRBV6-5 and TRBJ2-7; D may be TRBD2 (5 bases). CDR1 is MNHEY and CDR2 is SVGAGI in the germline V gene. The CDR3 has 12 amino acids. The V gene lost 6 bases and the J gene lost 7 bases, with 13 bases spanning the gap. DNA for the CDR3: TGTGCCAGCAGAACCGCCGGGGATGAGCAGTACTTC. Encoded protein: CASRTAGDEQYF.

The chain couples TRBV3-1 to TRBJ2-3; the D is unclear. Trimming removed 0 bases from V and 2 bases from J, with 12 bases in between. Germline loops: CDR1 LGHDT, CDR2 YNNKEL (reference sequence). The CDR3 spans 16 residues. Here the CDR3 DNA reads TGTGCCAGCAGCCAAGATTGGAGCACAGCCACAGATACGCAGTATTTT. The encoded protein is CASSQDWSTATDTQYF.

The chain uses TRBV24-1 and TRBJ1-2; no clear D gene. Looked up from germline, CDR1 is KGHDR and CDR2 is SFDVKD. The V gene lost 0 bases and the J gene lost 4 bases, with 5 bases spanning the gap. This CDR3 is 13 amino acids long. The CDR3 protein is CATSDLLGYGYTF. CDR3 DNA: TGTGCCACCAGTGATTTGCTGGGCTATGGCTACACCTTC.

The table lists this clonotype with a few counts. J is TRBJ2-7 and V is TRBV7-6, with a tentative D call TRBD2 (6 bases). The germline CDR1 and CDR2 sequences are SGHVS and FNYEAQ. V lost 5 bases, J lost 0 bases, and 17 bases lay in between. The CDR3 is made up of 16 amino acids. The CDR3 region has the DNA TGTGCCAGCAGCCTCAGGCCCGGGAGAACCTCCTACGAGCAGTACTTC. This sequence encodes CASSLRPGRTSYEQYF.

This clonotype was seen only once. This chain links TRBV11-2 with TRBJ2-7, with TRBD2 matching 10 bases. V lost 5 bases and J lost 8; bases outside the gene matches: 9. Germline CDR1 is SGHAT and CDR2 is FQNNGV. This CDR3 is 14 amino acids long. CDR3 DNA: TGTGCCAGCAGCCTAGCGGGAGCCGGGGCCAAGCAGTACTTC. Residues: CASSLAGAGAKQYF.

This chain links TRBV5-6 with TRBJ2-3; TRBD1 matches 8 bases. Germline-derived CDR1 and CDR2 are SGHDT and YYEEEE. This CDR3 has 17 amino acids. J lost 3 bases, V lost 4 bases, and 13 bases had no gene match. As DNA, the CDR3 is TGTGCCAGCAGCCCCATGCCCTACAGGGGGGAGACAGATACGCAGTATTTT. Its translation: CASSPMPYRGETDTQYF.

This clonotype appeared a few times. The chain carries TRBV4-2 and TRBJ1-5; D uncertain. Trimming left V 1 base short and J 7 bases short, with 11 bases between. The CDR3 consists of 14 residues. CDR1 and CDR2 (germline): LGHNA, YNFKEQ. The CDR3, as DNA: TGTGCCAGCAGCCAAGTCCGCGGGTCACAGCCCCAGCATTTT. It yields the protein CASSQVRGSQPQHF.

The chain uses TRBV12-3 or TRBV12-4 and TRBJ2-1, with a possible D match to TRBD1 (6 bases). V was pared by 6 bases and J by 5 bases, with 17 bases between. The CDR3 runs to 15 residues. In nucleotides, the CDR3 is TGTGCCAGCAGACCCGGACAGCCCCTAGACAATGAGCAGTTCTTC. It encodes CASRPGQPLDNEQFF.

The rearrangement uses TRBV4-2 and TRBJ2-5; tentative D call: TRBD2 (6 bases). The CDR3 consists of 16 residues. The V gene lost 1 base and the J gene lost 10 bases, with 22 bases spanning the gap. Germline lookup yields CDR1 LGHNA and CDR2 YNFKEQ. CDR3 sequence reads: CASSQAPGLDLRSQYF. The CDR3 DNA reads TGTGCCAGCAGCCAAGCCCCGGGACTGGATTTACGAAGCCAGTACTTC.

This CDR3 is CASSEAWGNEKLFF. Written as DNA, the CDR3 is TGTGCCAGCAGTGAAGCCTGGGGAAACGAAAAACTGTTTTTT. The V gene is TRBV6-1, the J gene TRBJ1-4, with unresolved D. The germline gives CDR1 MNHNS, CDR2 SASEGT. This CDR3 is built from 14 residues. Deletions cut 0 bases from V and 8 bases from J, with 10 bases between.

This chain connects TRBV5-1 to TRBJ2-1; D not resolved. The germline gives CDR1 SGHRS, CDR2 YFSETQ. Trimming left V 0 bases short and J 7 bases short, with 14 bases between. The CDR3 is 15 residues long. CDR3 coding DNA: TGCGCCAGCAGCTTGGGTGCCAGTAAACTAAATGAGCAGTTCTTC. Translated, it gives CASSLGASKLNEQFF.

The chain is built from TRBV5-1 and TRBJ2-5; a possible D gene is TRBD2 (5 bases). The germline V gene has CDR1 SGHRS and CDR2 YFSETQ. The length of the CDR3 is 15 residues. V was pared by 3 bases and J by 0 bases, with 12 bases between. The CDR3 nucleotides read TGCGCCAGCAGCTCTCTCCACGGGGACCAAGAGACCCAGTACTTC. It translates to CASSSLHGDQETQYF.